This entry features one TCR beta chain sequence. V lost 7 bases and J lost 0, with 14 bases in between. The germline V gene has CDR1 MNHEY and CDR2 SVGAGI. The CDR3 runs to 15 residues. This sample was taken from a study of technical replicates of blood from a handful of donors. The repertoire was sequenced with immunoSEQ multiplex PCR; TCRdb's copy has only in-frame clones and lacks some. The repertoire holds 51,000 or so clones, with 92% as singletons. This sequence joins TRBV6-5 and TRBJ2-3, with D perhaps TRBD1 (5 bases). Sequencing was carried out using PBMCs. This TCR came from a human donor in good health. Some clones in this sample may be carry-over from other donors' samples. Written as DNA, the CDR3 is TGTGCCAGCACGGACACTACGGCTAGCACAGATACGCAGTATTTT. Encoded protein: CASTDTTASTDTQYF.